This TCR beta chain was recorded in a study of blood T cell repertoires in COVID-19. Overall study: The samples span acute and convalescent COVID-19 from the United States, Italy and Spain. T cells, B-cell-depleted T cells, or PBMCs provided the cDNA or gDNA that served as material.

Authors' processing steps: For nucleated cells, counts were estimated from reference gene primer amplification. The data were produced by immunoSEQ multiplex PCR, yet TCRdb's version contains in-frame clones alone and is incomplete. The V and J calls and clone size come from that table; D and trimming were worked out from the DNA. This repertoire shows around 130,000 clones, roughly four fifths found once; its top ten account for more than 10%. V lost 1 base and J lost 0, with 7 bases in between. This CDR3 has 14 residues. From germline, CDR1 is SGHVS and CDR2 FNYEAQ. The source of this sequence is a human donor in a cohort sampled during active COVID-19. Input material: peripheral blood. The chain has TRBV7-6 and TRBJ2-7; D perhaps matches TRBD1 (5 bases). CDR3 amino acids: CASSLDRYSYEQYF. For the CDR3, the DNA is TGTGCCAGCAGCTTAGACAGGTACTCCTACGAGCAGTACTTC. Looking up the rest from reference TRBV7-6 and TRBJ2-7 gives the full variable domain: GAGVSQSPRYKVTKRGQDVALRCDPISGHVSLYWYRQALGQGPEFLTYFNYEAQQDKSGLPNDRFSAERPEGSISTLTIQRTEQRDSAMYRCASSLDRYSYEQYFGPGTRLTVT.